The clone carrying this T cell receptor beta chain has just one count. Its antigen is not identified. TCRdb's copy holds only in-frame clones and misses some; the assay was immunoSEQ multiplex PCR. Here the sample spans about 140,000 clones, 80% to 95% being singletons. V dropped 3 bases and J dropped 2; count of bases not matched to a gene: 2. From germline, CDR1 is LGHNA and CDR2 YSLEER. The CDR3 has 14 amino acids. This sample is drawn from a study of T cell responses to AZD1222 COVID-19 vaccine. Study results and caveats: CD4 TCRs covered the whole spike, strongest at regions 160-218 and 743-854. A mostly white British donor set with more females was recruited, and clonal diversity was possibly underestimated.

The chain combines TRBV4-3 with TRBJ2-7, with 9 bases matching TRBD1. The source is an adult in good health. The starting material was peripheral blood, obtained on day 0 of AZD1222 vaccination. CDR3: CASSHGTGTYEQYF. In DNA, the CDR3 is TGCGCCAGCAGCCACGGGACAGGGACCTACGAGCAGTACTTC.